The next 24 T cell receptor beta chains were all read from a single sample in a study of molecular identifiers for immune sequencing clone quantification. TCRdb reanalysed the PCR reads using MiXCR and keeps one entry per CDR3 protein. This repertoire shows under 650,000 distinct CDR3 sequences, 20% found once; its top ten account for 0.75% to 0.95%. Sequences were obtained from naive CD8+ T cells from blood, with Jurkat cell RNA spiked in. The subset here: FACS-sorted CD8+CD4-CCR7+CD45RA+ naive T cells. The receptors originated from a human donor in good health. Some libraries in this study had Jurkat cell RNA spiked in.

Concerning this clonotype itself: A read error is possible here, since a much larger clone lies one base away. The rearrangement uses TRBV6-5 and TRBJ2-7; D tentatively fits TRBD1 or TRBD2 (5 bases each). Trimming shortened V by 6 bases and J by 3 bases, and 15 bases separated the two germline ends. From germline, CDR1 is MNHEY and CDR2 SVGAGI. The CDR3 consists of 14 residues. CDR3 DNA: TGTGCCAGCAGGGCCGGACAAGGACTCTACGAGCAGTACTTC. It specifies CASRAGQGLYEQYF.

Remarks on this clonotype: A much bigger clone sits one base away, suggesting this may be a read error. DNA of the CDR3: TGTGCCAGCAGCTCTCTGACACCAGATACGCAGTATTTT. It encodes CASSSLTPDTQYF. The rearrangement joins TRBV7-9 to TRBJ2-3; no definite D call. V lost 4 bases and J lost 4, with 9 bases in between. Germline CDR1 reads SEHNR; CDR2 reads FQNEAQ (reference sequence). The CDR3 covers 13 residues.

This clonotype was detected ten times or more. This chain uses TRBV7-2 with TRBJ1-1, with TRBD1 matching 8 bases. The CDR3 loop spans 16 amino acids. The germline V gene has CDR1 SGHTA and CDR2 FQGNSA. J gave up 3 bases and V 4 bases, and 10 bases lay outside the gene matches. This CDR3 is CASSSYIGQGYTEAFF. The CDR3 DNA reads TGTGCCAGCAGCTCATATATAGGACAGGGCTACACTGAAGCTTTCTTT.

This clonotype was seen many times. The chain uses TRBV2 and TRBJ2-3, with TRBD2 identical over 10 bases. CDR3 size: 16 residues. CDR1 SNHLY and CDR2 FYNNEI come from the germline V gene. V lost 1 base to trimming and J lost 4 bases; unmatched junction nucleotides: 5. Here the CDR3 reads CASSEVTSGAADTQYF. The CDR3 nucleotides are TGTGCCAGCAGTGAAGTTACTAGCGGGGCCGCAGATACGCAGTATTTT.

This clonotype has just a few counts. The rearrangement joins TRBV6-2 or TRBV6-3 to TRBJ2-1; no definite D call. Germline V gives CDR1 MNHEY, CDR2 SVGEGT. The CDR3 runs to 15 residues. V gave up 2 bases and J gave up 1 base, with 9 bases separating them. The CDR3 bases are TGTGCCAGCAGTTACGGGTTAGAATCCTACAATGAGCAGTTCTTC. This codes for CASSYGLESYNEQFF.

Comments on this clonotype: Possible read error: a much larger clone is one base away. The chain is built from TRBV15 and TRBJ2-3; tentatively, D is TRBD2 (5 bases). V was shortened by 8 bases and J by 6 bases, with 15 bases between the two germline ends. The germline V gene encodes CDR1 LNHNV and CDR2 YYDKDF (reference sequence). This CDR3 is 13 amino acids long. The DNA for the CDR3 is TGTGCCACCTGCCCGAGTAGGGAGGATACGCAGTATTTT. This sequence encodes CATCPSREDTQYF.

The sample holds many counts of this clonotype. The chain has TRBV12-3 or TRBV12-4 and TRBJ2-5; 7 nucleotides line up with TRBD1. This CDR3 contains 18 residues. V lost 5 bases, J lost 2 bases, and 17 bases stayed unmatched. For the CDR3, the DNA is TGTGCCAGCAGTCGCCCCCCCCGGGACAGATCCAATCAAGAGACCCAGTACTTC. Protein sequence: CASSRPPRDRSNQETQYF.

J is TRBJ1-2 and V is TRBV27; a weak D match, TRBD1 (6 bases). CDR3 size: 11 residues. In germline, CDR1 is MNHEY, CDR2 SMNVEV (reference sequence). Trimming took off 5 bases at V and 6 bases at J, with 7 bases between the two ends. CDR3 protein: CASSQGNGYTF. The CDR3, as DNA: TGTGCCAGCAGTCAGGGGAATGGCTACACCTTC.

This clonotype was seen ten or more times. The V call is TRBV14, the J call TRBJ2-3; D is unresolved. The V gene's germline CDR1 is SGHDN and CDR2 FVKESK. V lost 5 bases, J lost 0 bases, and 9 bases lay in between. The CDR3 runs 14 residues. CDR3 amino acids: CASSTSYSTDTQYF. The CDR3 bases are TGTGCCAGCAGCACCTCCTATAGCACAGATACGCAGTATTTT.

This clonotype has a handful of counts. CDR3 loop: CASAAGDQQHF. DNA of the CDR3: TGTGCCAGCGCAGCAGGGGACCAACAGCATTTT. The chain has TRBV12-3 or TRBV12-4 and TRBJ1-5; weak D call: TRBD1 (6 bases). V was trimmed by 8 bases and J by 13 bases, leaving 15 bases between them. The CDR3 is 11 amino acids.

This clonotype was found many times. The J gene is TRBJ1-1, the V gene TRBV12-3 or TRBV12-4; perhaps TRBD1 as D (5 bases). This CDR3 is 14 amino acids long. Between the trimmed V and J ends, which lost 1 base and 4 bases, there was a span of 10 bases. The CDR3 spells CASSLEGSGTEAFF. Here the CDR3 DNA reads TGTGCCAGCAGTTTAGAGGGGAGTGGCACTGAAGCTTTCTTT.

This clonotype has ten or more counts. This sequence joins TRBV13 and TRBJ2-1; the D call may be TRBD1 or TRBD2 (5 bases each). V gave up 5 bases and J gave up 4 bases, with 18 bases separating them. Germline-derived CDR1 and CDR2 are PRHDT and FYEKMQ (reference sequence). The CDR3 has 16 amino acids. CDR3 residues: CASSTGLSGRYNEQFF. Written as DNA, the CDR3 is TGTGCCAGCAGCACTGGTTTGTCGGGACGGTACAATGAGCAGTTCTTC.

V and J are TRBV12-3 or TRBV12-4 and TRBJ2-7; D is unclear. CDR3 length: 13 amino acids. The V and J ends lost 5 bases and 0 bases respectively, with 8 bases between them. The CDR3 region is CASSPCLSYEQYF. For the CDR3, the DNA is TGTGCCAGCAGTCCGTGCCTCTCCTACGAGCAGTACTTC.

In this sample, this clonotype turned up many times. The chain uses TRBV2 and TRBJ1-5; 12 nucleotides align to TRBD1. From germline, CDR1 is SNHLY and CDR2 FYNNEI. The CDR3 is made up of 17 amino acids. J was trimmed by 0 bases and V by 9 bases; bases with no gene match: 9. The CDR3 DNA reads TGTGCCAGTGAACCGGGACAGGGGGCGCATAGCAATCAGCCCCAGCATTTT. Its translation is CASEPGQGAHSNQPQHF.

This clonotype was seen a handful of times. CDR3 amino acids: CASSLSSGINQPQHF. For the CDR3, the DNA is TGTGCCAGCAGTTTATCGTCCGGTATCAATCAGCCCCAGCATTTT. V usage is TRBV27 and J usage is TRBJ1-5; D unclear. Germline assignment: CDR1 MNHEY and CDR2 SMNVEV (reference sequence). This CDR3 comprises 15 residues. The V and J ends lost 0 bases and 3 bases respectively, with 9 bases between them.

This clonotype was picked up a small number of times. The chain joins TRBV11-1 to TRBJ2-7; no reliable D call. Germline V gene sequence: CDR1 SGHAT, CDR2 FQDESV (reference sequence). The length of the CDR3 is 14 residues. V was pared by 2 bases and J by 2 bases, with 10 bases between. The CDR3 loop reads CASSLYSDAYEQYF. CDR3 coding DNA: TGTGCCAGCAGCTTATATTCAGATGCCTACGAGCAGTACTTC. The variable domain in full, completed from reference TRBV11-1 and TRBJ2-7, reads EAEVAQSPRYKITEKSQAVAFWCDPISGHATLYWYRQILGQGPELLVQFQDESVVDDSQLPKDRFSAERLKGVDSTLKIQPAELGDSAMYLCASSLYSDAYEQYFGPGTRLTVT.

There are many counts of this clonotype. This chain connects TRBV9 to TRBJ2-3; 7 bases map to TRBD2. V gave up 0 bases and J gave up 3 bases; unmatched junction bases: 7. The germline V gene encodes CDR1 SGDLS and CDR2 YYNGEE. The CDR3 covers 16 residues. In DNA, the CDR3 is TGTGCCAGCAGCGTAGGGCCCAGCGGGGTAACAGATACGCAGTATTTT. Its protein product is CASSVGPSGVTDTQYF.

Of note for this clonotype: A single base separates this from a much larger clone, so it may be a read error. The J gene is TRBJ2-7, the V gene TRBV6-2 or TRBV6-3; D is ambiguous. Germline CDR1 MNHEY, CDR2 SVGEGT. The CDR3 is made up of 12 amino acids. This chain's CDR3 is CASRISSCEQYF. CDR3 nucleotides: TGTGCCAGCAGGATCTCCTCCTGCGAGCAGTACTTC.

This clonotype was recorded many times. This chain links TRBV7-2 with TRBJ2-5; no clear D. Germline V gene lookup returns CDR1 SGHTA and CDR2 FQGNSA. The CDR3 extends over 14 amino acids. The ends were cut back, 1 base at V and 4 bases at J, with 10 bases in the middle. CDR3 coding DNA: TGTGCCAGCAGCTTAGATACTACCTCAGAGACCCAGTACTTC. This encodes CASSLDTTSETQYF.

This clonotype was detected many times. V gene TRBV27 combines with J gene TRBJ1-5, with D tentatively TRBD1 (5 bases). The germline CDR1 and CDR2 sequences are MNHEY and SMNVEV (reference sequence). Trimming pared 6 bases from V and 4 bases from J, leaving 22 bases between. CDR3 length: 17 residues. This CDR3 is CASSPLGPFDQNQPQHF. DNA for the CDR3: TGTGCCAGCAGCCCGTTGGGGCCTTTTGATCAGAATCAGCCCCAGCATTTT.

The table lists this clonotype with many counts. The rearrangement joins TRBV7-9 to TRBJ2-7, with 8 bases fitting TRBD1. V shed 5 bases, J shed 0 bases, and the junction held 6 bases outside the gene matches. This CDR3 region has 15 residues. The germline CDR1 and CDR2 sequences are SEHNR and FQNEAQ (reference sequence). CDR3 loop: CASSPGDRLSYEQYF. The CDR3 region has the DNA TGTGCCAGCAGCCCGGGGGACAGGCTCTCCTACGAGCAGTACTTC.

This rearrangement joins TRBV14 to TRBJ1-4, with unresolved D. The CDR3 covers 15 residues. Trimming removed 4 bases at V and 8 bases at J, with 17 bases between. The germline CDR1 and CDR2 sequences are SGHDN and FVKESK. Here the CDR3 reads CASSREQHLGEKLFF. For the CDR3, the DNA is TGTGCCAGCAGCCGTGAACAGCATCTCGGGGAAAAACTGTTTTTT.

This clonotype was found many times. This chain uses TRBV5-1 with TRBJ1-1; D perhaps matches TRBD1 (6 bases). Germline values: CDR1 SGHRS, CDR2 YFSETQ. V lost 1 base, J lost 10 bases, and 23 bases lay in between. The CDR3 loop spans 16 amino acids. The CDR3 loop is CASSLSAPGQPMGAFF. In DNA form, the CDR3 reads TGCGCCAGCAGCTTGAGCGCCCCGGGACAACCGATGGGAGCTTTCTTT.

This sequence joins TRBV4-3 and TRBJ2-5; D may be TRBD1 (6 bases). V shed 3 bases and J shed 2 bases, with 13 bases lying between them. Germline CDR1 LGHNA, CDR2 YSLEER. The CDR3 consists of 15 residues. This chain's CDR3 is CASSQEDRTQETQYF. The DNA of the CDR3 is TGCGCCAGCAGCCAGGAGGACAGAACGCAAGAGACCCAGTACTTC.